This entry concerns a single T cell receptor beta chain. Its antigen is undetermined. Each patient relapsed following autologous stem cell transplantation, and prior brentuximab vedotin exposure differed. Best responses included complete response and partial response; otherwise, the best response was progressive disease. Profiling relied on immunoSEQ multiplex PCR, and the TCRdb table lists in-frame clones only, not all of them. The sample consists of nearly 55,000 clones, over 70% of them appearing once. This record belongs to a study of PD-1 blockade in classical Hodgkin lymphoma. The study, taken as a whole, reports: Before treatment, TCR diversity in newly diagnosed patients was reportedly lower than in healthy donors. Baseline diversity in complete responders resembled that of newly diagnosed patients.

Germline V lookup: CDR1 MNHEY, CDR2 SMNVEV (reference sequence). The ends were cut back, 10 bases at V and 4 bases at J, with 8 bases in the middle. The CDR3 is made up of 12 amino acids. The genes are TRBV27 and TRBJ2-6; no definite D call. The sequenced sample was peripheral blood mononuclear cells (PBMCs), obtained at baseline. This receptor was obtained from a human donor with classical Hodgkin lymphoma. In DNA form, the CDR3 reads TGTGCCACTTTAGGGGGGGCCAACGTCCTGACTTTC. Translated, it gives CATLGGANVLTF.